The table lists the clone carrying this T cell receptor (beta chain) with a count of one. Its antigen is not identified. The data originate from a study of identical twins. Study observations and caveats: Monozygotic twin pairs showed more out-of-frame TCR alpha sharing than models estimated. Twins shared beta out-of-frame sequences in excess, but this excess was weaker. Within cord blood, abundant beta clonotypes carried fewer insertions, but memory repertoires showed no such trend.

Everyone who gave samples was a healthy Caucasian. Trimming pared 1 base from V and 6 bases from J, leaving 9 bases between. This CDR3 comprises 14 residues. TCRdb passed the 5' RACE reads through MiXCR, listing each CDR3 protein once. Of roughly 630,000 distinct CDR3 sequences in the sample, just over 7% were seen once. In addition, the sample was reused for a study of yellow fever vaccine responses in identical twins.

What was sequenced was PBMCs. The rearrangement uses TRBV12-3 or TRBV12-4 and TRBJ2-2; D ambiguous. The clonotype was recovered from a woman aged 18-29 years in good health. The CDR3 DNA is TGTGCCAGCAGTTTAGGGTCTTTCCCCGGGGAGCTGTTTTTT. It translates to CASSLGSFPGELFF.